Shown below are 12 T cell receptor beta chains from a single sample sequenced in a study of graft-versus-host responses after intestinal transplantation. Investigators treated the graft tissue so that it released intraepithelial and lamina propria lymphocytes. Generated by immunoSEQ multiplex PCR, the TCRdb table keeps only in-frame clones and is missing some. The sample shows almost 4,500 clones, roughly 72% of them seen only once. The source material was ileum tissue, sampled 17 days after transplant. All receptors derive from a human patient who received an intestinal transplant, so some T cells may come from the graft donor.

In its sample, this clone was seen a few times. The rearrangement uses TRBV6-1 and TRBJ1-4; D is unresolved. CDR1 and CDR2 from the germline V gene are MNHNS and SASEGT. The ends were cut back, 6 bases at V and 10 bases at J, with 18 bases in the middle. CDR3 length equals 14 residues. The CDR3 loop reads CASSKTNSSPKLFF. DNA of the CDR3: TGTGCCAGCAGCAAGACTAACTCCTCACCAAAACTGTTTTTT.

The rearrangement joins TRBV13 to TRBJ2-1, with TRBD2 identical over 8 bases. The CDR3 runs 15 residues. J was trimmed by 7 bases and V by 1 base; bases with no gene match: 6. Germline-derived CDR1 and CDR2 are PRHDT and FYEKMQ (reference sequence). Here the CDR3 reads CASSLVRGGRNEQFF. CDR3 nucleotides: TGTGCCAGCAGCTTAGTCCGGGGGGGCCGTAATGAGCAGTTCTTC.

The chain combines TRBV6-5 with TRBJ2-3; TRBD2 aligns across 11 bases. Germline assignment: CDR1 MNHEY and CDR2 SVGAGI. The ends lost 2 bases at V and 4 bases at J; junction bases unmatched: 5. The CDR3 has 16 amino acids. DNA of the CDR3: TGTGCCAGCAGTTACAAAACTAGCGGGGGTCCAGATACGCAGTATTTT. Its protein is CASSYKTSGGPDTQYF.

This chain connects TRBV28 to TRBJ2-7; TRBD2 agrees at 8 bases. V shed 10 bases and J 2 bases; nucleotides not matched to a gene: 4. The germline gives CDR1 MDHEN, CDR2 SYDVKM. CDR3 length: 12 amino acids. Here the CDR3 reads CATGGAPYEQYV. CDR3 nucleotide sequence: TGTGCCACCGGGGGGGCCCCCTACGAGCAGTACGTC.

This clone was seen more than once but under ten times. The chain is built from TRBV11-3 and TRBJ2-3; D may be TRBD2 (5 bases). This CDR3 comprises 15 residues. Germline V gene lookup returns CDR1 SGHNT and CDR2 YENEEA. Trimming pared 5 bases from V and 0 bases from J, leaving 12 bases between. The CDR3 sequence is CASSLLGSSTDTQYF. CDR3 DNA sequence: TGTGCCAGCAGCCTTCTGGGGAGTAGCACAGATACGCAGTATTTT.

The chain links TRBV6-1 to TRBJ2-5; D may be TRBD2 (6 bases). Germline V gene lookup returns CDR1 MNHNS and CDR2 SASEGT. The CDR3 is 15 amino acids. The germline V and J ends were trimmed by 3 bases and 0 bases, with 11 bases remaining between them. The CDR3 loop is CASSEMLAYQETQYF. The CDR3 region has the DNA TGTGCCAGCAGTGAGATGCTAGCGTACCAAGAGACCCAGTACTTC.

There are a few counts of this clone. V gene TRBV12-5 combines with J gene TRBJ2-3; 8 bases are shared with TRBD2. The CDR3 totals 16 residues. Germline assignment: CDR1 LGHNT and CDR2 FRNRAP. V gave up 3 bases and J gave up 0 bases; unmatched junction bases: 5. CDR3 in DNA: TGTGCTAGTGGTTTAAGCGGACTAGCAAGCACAGATACGCAGTATTTT. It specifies CASGLSGLASTDTQYF.

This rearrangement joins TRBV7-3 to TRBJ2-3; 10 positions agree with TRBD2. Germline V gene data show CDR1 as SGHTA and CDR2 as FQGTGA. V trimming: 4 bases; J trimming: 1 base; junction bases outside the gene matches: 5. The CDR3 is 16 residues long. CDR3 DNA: TGTGCCAGCAGCTCCCCTAGCGGGGGCCGCACAGATACGCAGTATTTT. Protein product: CASSSPSGGRTDTQYF.

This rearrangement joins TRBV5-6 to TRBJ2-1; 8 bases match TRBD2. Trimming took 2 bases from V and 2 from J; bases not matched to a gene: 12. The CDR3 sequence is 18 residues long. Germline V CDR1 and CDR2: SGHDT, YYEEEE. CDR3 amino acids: CASSLTGWVSGTYNEQFF. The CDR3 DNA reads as TGTGCCAGCAGCTTAACGGGTTGGGTTAGCGGGACCTACAATGAGCAGTTCTTC.

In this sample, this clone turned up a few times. CDR3 in DNA: TGCGCCAGCAGCCCCAATCTAGATTGGCGAGAGACCCAGTACTTC. This translates into CASSPNLDWRETQYF. The gene calls are TRBV5-1 and TRBJ2-5; the D is unclear. Trimming left V 4 bases short and J 4 bases short, with 17 bases between. CDR3 length equals 15 residues. Per germline, CDR1 SGHRS and CDR2 YFSETQ.

The DNA for the CDR3 is TGTGCCAGCAGGCGAACAGGGACGGACTCCTATGGCTACACCTTC. This translates into CASRRTGTDSYGYTF. The chain uses TRBV28 and TRBJ1-2; D perhaps matches TRBD1 (6 bases). Trimming left V 6 bases short and J 4 bases short, with 18 bases between. Germline CDR1 is MDHEN and CDR2 is SYDVKM. This CDR3 region has 15 residues.

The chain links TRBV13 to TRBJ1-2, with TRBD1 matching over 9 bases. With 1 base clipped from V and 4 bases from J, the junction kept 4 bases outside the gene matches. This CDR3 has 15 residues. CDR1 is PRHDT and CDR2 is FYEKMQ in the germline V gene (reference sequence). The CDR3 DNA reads TGTGCCAGCAGCTTAGTGGGGACAGGGAGCTATGGCTACACCTTC. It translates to CASSLVGTGSYGYTF.